This T cell receptor beta chain was sequenced in a study of T cell responses to AZD1222 COVID-19 vaccine. There are 13 residues in the CDR3. Trimming removed 6 bases at V and 2 bases at J, with 11 bases between. Germline CDR1 and CDR2: SNHLY and FYNNEI. The study's findings and limits: Spike was spanned by vaccine-associated CD4 TCRs, with dominance at 160-218 and 743-854. Most donors were white British and more were female, and clonal diversity was possibly underestimated. Baseline seropositives among AZD1222 recipients totaled only six or seven.

Notes on this clone: What it binds is not known.

Clones were read by immunoSEQ multiplex PCR, and TCRdb kept only the in-frame ones, dropping some. The sample includes approximately 150,000 clones, 92% of them seen just once. This receptor was identified in an adult in good health. Sample: peripheral blood, taken on day 0 of AZD1222 vaccination. The chain couples TRBV2 to TRBJ2-7; D is undetermined. The CDR3 DNA follows: TGTGCCAGCAGGTCGGACGGTACCTACGAGCAGTACTTC. This encodes CASRSDGTYEQYF.